The present T cell receptor beta chain was sequenced within a study of T cell responses to AZD1222 COVID-19 vaccine. Points on this clone: What it binds is not known.

Clones were sequenced by immunoSEQ multiplex PCR, and TCRdb holds only the in-frame ones, with some missing. Altogether about 120,000 clones are present, about 90% being singletons, with the ten largest covering 8% to 10%. Study outcomes and limitations: Scientists sampled the repertoires only once the peak T cell response had passed.

The CDR3 covers 16 residues. Germline CDR1 reads LGHNA; CDR2 reads YSLEER. V dropped 1 base and J dropped 0 bases, with 10 bases sitting between them. This sequence originates from an adult in good health. Source: peripheral blood, taken on day 0 of AZD1222 vaccination. This rearrangement joins TRBV4-3 to TRBJ1-3; D is unresolved. The CDR3 spells CASSQGSRNSGNTIYF. The CDR3 DNA reads as TGCGCCAGCAGCCAAGGGTCTCGAAACTCTGGAAACACCATATATTTT.